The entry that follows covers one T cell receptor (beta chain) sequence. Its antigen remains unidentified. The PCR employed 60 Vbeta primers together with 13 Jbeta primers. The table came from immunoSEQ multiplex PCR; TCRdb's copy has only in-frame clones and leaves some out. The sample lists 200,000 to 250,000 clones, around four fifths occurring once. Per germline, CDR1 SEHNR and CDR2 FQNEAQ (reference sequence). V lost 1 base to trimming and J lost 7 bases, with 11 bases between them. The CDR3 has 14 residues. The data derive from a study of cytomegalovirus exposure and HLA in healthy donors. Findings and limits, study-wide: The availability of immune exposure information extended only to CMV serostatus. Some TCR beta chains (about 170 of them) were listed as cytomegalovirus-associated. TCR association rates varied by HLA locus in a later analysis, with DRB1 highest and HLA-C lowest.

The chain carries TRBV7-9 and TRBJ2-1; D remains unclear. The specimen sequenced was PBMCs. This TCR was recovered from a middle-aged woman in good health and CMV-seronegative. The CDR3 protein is CASSLGALRNEQFF. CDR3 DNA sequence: TGTGCCAGCAGCTTAGGGGCCTTAAGAAATGAGCAGTTCTTC.